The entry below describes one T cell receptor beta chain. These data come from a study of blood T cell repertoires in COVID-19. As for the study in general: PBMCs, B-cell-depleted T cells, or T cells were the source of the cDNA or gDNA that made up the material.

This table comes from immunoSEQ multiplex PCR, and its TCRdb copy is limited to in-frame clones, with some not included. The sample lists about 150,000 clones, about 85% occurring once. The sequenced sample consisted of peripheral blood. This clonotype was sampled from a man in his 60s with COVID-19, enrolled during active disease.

The DNA for the CDR3 is TGTGCCAGCAGCTCTCCTGGACAGGGCCTTTTATCCTACGAGCAGTACTTC. Encoded protein: CASSSPGQGLLSYEQYF. V is TRBV11-3 and J is TRBJ2-7; 8 nucleotides match TRBD1. Germline trimming cut 4 bases from V and 1 base from J; bases unmatched to any gene: 12. CDR3 length equals 17 residues. The germline gives CDR1 SGHNT, CDR2 YENEEA.